This T cell receptor (beta chain) was captured in a study of cytomegalovirus exposure and HLA in healthy donors (dated by TCRdb to the late 2010s). About the study as a whole: A later analysis indicated that the 120 or so validation repertoires were generated on the platform also employed for the approximately 700 repertoires of the first cohort. The aim of the study was to test whether cataloging public T cell receptors could identify signatures of past pathogen exposure. In addition to the first cohort of hundreds of subjects, a separate validation cohort of 120 different subjects was used. High-throughput TCR immunosequencing, statistical association of individual TCRs with disease status, and machine learning were combined to predict cytomegalovirus infection status.

Overall study outcomes, separate from this receptor: The classifier was reported to diagnose cytomegalovirus status with high specificity and sensitivity in both the original cohort and the validation cohort. A later analysis found that TCRs clustered in the first cohort also tended to co-occur in the 120 or so validation repertoires, with 94% of cluster scores above 0. In the study, 150 to 200 TCR beta chains were listed as associated with cytomegalovirus. A later analysis lacked HLA typing for the validation cohort, so it scored co-occurrence in that cohort across all 120 repertoires. Most TCR sequences were observed very rarely across donors, whereas some public TCRs were present in many individuals. The authors suggested that the approach could potentially be extended to other disease states and immunological phenotypes. A few of the identified cytomegalovirus-associated TCR beta chains were confirmed in vitro to be specific for cytomegalovirus antigens.

Library prep was done by the immunoSEQ multiplex PCR assay. On the study's bioinformatics: A statistical classification framework was built for diagnosing cytomegalovirus status from the catalog of TCR beta chain sequences. Here the immuneACCESS table is served through TCRdb, limited to in-frame sequences with V and J called. Missing clones are a known gap in these copies; in checked studies unresolved V genes cover under half, and the rest lacks a known reason. That table gives V, J and clone size, and the DNA gave D and trimming. The sample has 250,000 to 300,000 clones on record, roughly 90% of them singletons. Of the sample, less than 0.4% falls within the top ten clones. V is cut by 1 base and J by 1 base, and the space between the germline ends is 4 bases. The germline V gene encodes CDR1 KGHSH and CDR2 LQKENI. The CDR3 spans 13 residues, from the cysteine through the phenylalanine. Just CDR3 DNA is preserved here, 39 bases in frame from base 1.

The donors belonged to the validation cohort of about 110 subjects, which was separate from the approximately 610-subject first cohort. Turning to this clone: This clone's antigen is unknown. No much larger clone exists at a distance of one base, and base qualities are not known.

The sequence was obtained from a woman aged 18-30 years in good health and CMV-seronegative. This chain joins TRBV18 to TRBJ1-1, with the D gene not clear enough to name. The source material was PBMCs. The nucleotide sequence reads TGTGCCAGCTCACCACAACAGAACACTGAAGCTTTCTTT. Its coded protein is CASSPQQNTEAFF.